This T cell receptor (beta chain) was captured by sequencing in a study of T cells in localized non-small cell lung cancer. Study-wide findings and caveats: Uninvolved adjacent lung had higher T cell clonality than tumor and all other tissues. In the blood, greater T cell density corresponded to longer overall survival. Out of the top 100 tumor clones, a median about 50 were seen in adjacent lung.

Between the trimmed V and J ends, which lost 0 bases and 7 bases, there was a span of 15 bases. The CDR3 is 16 residues long. Germline V gives CDR1 WNHNN, CDR2 SYGVQD (reference sequence). Points on this clone: Its specificity is unknown.

TCRdb's copy holds only in-frame clones and misses some; the assay was immunoSEQ multiplex PCR. The table includes some 18,000 clones, approximately 80% detected once. The material was peripheral blood, obtained before any cancer treatment. The source is a man aged 35 to 69 with stage I lung adenocarcinoma. The rearrangement uses TRBV10-1 and TRBJ2-2; D uncertain. This chain's CDR3 is CASSESLAVESGELFF. CDR3 bases: TGCGCCAGCAGTGAGTCGTTGGCAGTAGAAAGCGGGGAGCTGTTTTTT.